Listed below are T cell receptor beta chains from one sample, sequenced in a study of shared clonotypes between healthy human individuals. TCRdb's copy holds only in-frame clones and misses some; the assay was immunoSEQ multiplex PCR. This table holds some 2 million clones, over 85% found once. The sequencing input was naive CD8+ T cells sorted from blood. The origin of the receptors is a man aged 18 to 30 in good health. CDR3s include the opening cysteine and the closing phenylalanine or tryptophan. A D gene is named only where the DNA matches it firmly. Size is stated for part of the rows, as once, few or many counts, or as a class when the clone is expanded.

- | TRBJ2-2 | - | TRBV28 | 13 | TGTGCCAGCAGTTTCGGATCCACCGGGGAGCTGTTTTTT | CASSFGSTGELFF
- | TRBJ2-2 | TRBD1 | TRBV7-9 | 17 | TGTGCCAGCAGCTTACCCTCGGACAGGGCGAACACCGGGGAGCTGTTTTTT | CASSLPSDRANTGELFF
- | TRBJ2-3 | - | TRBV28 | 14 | TGTGCCAGCAGTTGGCAAACAATCACAGATACGCAGTATTTT | CASSWQTITDTQYF
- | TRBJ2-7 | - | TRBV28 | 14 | TGTGCCAGCAACTCCGGGGACTGGTCCTACGAGCAGTACTTC | CASNSGDWSYEQYF
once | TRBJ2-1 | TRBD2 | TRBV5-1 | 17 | TGCGCCAGCAGCGATCGACTAGCGGGGAGCTCCTACAATGAGCAGTTCTTC | CASSDRLAGSSYNEQFF
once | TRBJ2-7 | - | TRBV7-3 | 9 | TGTGCCAGCAGCTTTGGACGCTACTTC | CASSFGRYF
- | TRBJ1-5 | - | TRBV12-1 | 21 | TGTGCCAGCAGCTTTGTGGGAACATACAGGGTCCTTACTTATAGCAATCAGCCCCAGCATTTT | CASSFVGTYRVLTYSNQPQHF
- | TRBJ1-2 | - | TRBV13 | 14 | TGTGCCAGCAGCTCCCGAGGGACTAGCCATGGCTACACCTTC | CASSSRGTSHGYTF
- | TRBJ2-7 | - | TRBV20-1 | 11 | TGCAGTGCCCTGCTGGGCATCGAGCAGTACTTC | CSALLGIEQYF
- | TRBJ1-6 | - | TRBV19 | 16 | TGTGCCAGTAGTATTACCCCGGCAGGTGTTGATTCACCCCTCCACTTT | CASSITPAGVDSPLHF
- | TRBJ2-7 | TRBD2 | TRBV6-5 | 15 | TGTGCCAGCAGACCACTAGCGGGAAGCTCCTACGAGCAGTACTTC | CASRPLAGSSYEQYF
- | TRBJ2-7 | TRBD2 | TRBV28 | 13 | TGTGCCAGCAGTTTGACTAGCGGCTACGAGCAGTACTTC | CASSLTSGYEQYF
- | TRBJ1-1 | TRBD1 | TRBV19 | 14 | TGTGCCAGTAGTCCGGGACAGGGGAACACTGAAGCTTTCTTT | CASSPGQGNTEAFF
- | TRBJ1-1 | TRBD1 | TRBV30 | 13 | TGTGCCTGGAGAGGACAGGGGAACACTGAAGCTTTCTTT | CAWRGQGNTEAFF
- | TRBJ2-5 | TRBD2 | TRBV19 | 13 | TGTGCCAGTAGTATCGGGGGGTTGGAGACCCAGTACTTC | CASSIGGLETQYF
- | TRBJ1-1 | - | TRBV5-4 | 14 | TGTGCCAGCAGCTTGGGACACCTTAACACTGAAGCTTTCTTT | CASSLGHLNTEAFF
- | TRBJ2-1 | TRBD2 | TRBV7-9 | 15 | TGTGCCAGCAGCCACGAGCGGGACCCCTACAATGAGCAGTTCTTC | CASSHERDPYNEQFF
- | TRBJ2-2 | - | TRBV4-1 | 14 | TGCGCCAGCAGCCAAGTTTCTAACACCGGGGAGCTGTTTTTT | CASSQVSNTGELFF
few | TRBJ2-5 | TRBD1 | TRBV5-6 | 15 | TGTGCCAGCAGCTTGAGGGGGCGGTACCGAGAGACCCAGTACTTC | CASSLRGRYRETQYF
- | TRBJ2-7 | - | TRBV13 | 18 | TGTGCCAGCAGCTTAGGCTCCCTCGCGGACCGCAACTCCTACGAGCAGTACTTC | CASSLGSLADRNSYEQYF
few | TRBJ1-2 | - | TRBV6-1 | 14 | TGTGCCAGCAGTGAGTGGGCAGGGCCCTATGGCTACACCTTC | CASSEWAGPYGYTF
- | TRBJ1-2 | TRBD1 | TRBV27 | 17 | TGTGCCAGCAGTCCTACTCAGGGGGAATACTGGCTCTATGGCTACACCTTC | CASSPTQGEYWLYGYTF
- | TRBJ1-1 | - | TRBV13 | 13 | TGTGCCAGCAGATATACAGAGAACACTGAAGCTTTCTTT | CASRYTENTEAFF
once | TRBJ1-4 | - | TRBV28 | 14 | TGTGCCAGCAGTTTAGAGGAGGTCCAGGCCAAACTGTTTTTT | CASSLEEVQAKLFF
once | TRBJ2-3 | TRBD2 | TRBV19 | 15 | TGTGCCAGTAGTATCCTAGCGGGGCTCACAGATACGCAGTATTTT | CASSILAGLTDTQYF
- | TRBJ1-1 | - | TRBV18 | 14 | TGTGCCAGCTCACCCGACAGCTCTTACACTGAAGCTTTCTTT | CASSPDSSYTEAFF
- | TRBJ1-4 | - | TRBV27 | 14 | TGTGCCAGCAGTTTAGTGGGAGCCAATGAAAAACTGTTTTTT | CASSLVGANEKLFF
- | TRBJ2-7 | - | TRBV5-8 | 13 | TGTGCCAGCAGCTTGATCAGTTCCTACGAGCAGTACTTC | CASSLISSYEQYF
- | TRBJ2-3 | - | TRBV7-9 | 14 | TGTGCCAGCAGCTTAGCCGGGGACACAGATACGCAGTATTTT | CASSLAGDTDTQYF
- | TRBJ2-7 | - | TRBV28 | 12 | TGTGCCAGCAGTACAGGACAGTACGAGCAGTACTTC | CASSTGQYEQYF
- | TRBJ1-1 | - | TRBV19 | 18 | TGTGCCAGTAGTCCGCGGGGGGGCCAGGTAACCACGAACACTGAAGCTTTCTTT | CASSPRGGQVTTNTEAFF
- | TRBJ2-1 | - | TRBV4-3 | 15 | TGCGCCAGCAGCCAAGGGGACACTGGGTACAATGAGCAGTTCTTC | CASSQGDTGYNEQFF
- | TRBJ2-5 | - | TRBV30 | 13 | TGTGCCTGGATCCCTGGCAATCAAGAGACCCAGTACTTC | CAWIPGNQETQYF
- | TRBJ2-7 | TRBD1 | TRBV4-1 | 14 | TGCGCCAGCAGCCCAACGGGACAGCACTACGAGCAGTACTTC | CASSPTGQHYEQYF
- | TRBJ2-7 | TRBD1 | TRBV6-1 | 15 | TGTGCCAGCAGTCTAGGACAGGGTCCCTCCTACGAGCAGTACTTC | CASSLGQGPSYEQYF
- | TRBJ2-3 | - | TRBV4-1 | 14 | TGCGCCAGCAGCCAAGAGTCCGGGACAGATACGCAGTATTTT | CASSQESGTDTQYF
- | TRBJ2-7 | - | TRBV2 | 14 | TGTGCCAGCAGTGAGGGCAGGACAACCTACGAGCAGTACTTC | CASSEGRTTYEQYF
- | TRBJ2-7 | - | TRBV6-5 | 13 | TGTGCCAGCAGTTACTCGAGACTGAACGAGCAGTACTTC | CASSYSRLNEQYF
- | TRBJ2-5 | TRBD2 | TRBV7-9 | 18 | TGTGCCAGCAGTTTCACAAGACTAGCGGGGTTGATCGTAGAGACCCAGTACTTC | CASSFTRLAGLIVETQYF
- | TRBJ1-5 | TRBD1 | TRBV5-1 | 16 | TGCGCCAGCAGCTTGGCTGGACAGGGAAGCAATCAGCCCCAGCATTTT | CASSLAGQGSNQPQHF
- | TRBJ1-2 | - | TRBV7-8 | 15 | TGTGCCAGCAGCCACACGGAGGGGGCTAACTATGGCTACACCTTC | CASSHTEGANYGYTF
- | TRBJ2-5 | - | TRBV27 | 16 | TGTGCCAGCAGCAGCAGAACGGGGGGCCCAAAGGAGACCCAGTACTTC | CASSSRTGGPKETQYF